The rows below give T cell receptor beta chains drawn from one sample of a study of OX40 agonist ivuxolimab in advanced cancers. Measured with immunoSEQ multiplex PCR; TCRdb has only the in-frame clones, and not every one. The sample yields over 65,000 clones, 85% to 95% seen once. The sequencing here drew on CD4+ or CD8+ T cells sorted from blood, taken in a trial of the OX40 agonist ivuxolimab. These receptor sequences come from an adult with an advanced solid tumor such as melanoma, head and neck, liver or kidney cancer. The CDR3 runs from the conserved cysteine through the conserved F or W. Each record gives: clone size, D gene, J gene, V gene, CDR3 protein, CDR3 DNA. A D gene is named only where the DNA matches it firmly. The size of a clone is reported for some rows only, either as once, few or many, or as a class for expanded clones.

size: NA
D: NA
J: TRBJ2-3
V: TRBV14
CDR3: CASSTGTHTDTQYF
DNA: TGTGCCAGCAGCACGGGGACACACACAGATACGCAGTATTTT

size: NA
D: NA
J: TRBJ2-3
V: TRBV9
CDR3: CASSVWTDTSTDTQYF
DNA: TGTGCCAGCAGCGTATGGACAGATACTAGCACAGATACGCAGTATTTT

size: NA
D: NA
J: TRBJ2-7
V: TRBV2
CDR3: CASSKTGGSYEQYF
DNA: TGTGCCAGCAGCAAAACAGGTGGCTCCTACGAGCAGTACTTC

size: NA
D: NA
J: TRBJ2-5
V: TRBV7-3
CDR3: CASSLIGTQETQYF
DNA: TGTGCCAGCAGCTTAATCGGGACCCAAGAGACCCAGTACTTC

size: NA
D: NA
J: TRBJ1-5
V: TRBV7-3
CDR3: CASSFAWIWGSNQPQHF
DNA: TGTGCCAGCAGCTTTGCCTGGATTTGGGGTAGCAATCAGCCCCAGCATTTT

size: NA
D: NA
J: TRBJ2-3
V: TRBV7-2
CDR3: CASSNRDTQYF
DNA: TGTGCCAGCAGTAACAGAGATACGCAGTATTTT

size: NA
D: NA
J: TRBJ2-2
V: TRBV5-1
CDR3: CASSWRTGNTGELFF
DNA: TGCGCCAGCAGCTGGAGAACAGGGAACACCGGGGAGCTGTTTTTT

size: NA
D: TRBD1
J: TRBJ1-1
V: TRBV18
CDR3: CASSPPTGGPKNTEAFF
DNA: TGTGCCAGCTCACCACCGACAGGGGGCCCGAAGAACACTGAAGCTTTCTTT

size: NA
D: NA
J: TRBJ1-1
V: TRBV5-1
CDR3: CASSLGEAAFF
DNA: TGCGCCAGCAGCTTGGGAGAGGCGGCTTTCTTT

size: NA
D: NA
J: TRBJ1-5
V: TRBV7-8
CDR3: CASSTAGIGQPQHF
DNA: TGTGCCAGCAGCACTGCAGGGATTGGGCAGCCCCAGCATTTT

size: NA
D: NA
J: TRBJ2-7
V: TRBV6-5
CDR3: CASSSAGVAYEQYF
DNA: TGTGCCAGCAGTTCCGCGGGCGTGGCGTACGAGCAGTACTTC

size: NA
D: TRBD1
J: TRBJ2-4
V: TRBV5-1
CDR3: CASSWTGGSAKNIQYF
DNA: TGCGCCAGCAGCTGGACAGGGGGCTCCGCCAAAAACATTCAGTACTTC

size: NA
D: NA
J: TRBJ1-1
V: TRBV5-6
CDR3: CASYQGFGTEAFF
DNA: TGTGCCAGCTACCAGGGGTTTGGTACTGAAGCTTTCTTT

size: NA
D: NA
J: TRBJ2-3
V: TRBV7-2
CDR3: CASSLFRADTQYF
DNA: TGTGCCAGCAGCTTATTCCGAGCAGATACGCAGTATTTT

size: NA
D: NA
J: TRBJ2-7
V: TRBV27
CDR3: CASSLRGSPYEQYF
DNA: TGTGCCAGCAGTTTACGGGGCAGTCCCTACGAGCAGTACTTC

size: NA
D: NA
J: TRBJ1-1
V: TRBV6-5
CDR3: CASRSTGTGSEAFF
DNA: TGTGCCAGCAGATCAACCGGGACGGGGAGTGAAGCTTTCTTT

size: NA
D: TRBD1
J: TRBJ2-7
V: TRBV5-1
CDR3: CASSATGGGYEQYF
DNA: TGCGCCAGCAGCGCCACAGGGGGTGGGTACGAGCAGTACTTC

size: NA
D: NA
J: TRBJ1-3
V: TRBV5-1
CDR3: CASSPGSYSGNTIYF
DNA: TGCGCCAGCAGCCCGGGGAGCTACTCTGGAAACACCATATATTTT

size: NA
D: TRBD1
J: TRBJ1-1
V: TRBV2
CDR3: CASSEWDRGMNTEAFF
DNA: TGTGCCAGCAGTGAATGGGACAGGGGAATGAACACTGAAGCTTTCTTT

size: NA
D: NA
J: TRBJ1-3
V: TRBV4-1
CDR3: CASSQAGALTGNTIYF
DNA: TGCGCCAGCAGCCAAGCGGGGGCGCTGACTGGAAACACCATATATTTT

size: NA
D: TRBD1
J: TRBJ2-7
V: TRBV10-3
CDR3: CAISAGGYNEQYF
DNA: TGTGCCATCAGTGCAGGGGGCTACAACGAGCAGTACTTC

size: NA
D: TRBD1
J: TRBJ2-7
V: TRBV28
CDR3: CASSPPGGFYEQYF
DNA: TGTGCCAGTAGTCCCCCAGGGGGCTTCTACGAGCAGTACTTC

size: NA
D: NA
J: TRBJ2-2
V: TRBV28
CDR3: CASLFSGPGGFGELFF
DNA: TGTGCCAGCCTTTTTTCTGGACCCGGAGGTTTCGGGGAGCTGTTTTTT

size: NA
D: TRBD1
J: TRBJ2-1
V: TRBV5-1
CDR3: CASSGTGGSYNEQFF
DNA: TGCGCCAGCAGCGGGACAGGGGGCTCCTACAATGAGCAGTTCTTC

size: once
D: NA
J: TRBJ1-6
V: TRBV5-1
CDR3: CASSIDMDNSPLHF
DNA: TGCGCCAGCAGCATCGACATGGATAATTCACCCCTCCACTTT

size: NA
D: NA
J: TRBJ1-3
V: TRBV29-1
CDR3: CSVEVVSSGNTIYF
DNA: TGCAGCGTTGAAGTCGTGAGCTCTGGAAACACCATATATTTT

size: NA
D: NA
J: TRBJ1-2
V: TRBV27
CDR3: CASVGGAGANYGYTF
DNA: TGTGCCAGCGTTGGGGGCGCAGGAGCTAACTATGGCTACACCTTC

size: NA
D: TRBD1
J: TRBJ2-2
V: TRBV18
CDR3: CASSPTGTGSSGELFF
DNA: TGTGCCAGCTCACCTACCGGGACAGGGTCATCCGGGGAGCTGTTTTTT

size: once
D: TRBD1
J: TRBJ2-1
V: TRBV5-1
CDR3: CASSSDRGRYNEQFF
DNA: TGCGCCAGCAGTTCCGACAGGGGGCGTTACAATGAGCAGTTCTTC

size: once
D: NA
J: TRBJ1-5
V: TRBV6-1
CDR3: CASSGGGGANQPQHF
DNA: TGTGCCAGCAGTGGGGGTGGAGGCGCCAATCAGCCCCAGCATTTT

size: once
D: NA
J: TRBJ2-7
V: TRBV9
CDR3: CASSVDPGSSYEQYF
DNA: TGTGCCAGCAGCGTAGACCCGGGTTCTTCCTACGAGCAGTACTTC

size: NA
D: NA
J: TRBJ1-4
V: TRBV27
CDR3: CATHDTTNEKLFF
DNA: TGTGCCACCCACGACACAACTAATGAAAAACTGTTTTTT

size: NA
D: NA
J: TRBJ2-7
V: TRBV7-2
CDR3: CASSRGASYEQYF
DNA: TGTGCCAGCAGCCGGGGGGCCTCCTACGAGCAGTACTTC

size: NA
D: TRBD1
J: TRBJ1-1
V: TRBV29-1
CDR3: CSVDFGDRTLNTEAFF
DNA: TGCAGCGTTGATTTCGGGGACAGGACTTTGAACACTGAAGCTTTCTTT

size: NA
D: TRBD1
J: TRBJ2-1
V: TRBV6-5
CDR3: CASSYRGTGGRNEQFF
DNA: TGTGCCAGCAGTTACCGAGGGACAGGGGGCAGGAATGAGCAGTTCTTC

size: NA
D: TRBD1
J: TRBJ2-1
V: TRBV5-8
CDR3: CASSPNRGRNEQFF
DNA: TGTGCCAGCAGCCCAAACAGGGGGCGGAATGAGCAGTTCTTC

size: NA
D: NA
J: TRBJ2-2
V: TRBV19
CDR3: CASSMGPNTGELFF
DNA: TGTGCCAGTAGTATGGGGCCAAACACCGGGGAGCTGTTTTTT

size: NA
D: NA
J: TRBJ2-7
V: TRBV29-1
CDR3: CSVETSGEQYF
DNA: TGCAGCGTTGAGACCTCGGGCGAGCAGTACTTC

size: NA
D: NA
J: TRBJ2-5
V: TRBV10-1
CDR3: CASSPGRRGEETQYF
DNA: TGCGCCAGCAGCCCCGGGCGGAGGGGAGAGGAGACCCAGTACTTC

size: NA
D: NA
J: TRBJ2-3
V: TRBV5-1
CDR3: CASSLDRGPSTDTQYF
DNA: TGCGCCAGCAGCTTGGATCGGGGCCCTAGCACAGATACGCAGTATTTT

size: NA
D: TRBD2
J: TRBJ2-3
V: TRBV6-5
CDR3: CASSLVRGGGDTQYF
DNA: TGTGCCAGCAGCCTCGTCCGGGGGGGAGGCGATACGCAGTATTTT

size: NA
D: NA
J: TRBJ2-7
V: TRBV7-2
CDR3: CASSSTYEQYF
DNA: TGTGCCAGCAGCTCCACCTACGAGCAGTACTTC

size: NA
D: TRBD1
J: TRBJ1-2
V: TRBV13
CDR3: CASRTQGAFGGYTF
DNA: TGTGCCAGCAGGACCCAGGGGGCCTTCGGTGGCTACACCTTC

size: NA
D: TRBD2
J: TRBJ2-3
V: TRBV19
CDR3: CASSTLAGAGDTQYF
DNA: TGTGCCAGTAGTACATTAGCGGGGGCAGGGGATACGCAGTATTTT

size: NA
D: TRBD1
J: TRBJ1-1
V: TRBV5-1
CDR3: CASSLADRGAEAFF
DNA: TGCGCCAGCAGCTTGGCCGACAGGGGTGCTGAAGCTTTCTTT

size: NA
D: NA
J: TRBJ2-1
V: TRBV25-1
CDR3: CASRRDEQFF
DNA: TGTGCCAGCAGGAGGGATGAGCAGTTCTTC

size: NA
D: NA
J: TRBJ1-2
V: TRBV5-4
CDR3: CASSIGQYGYTF
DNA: TGTGCCAGCAGCATTGGACAGTATGGCTACACCTTC

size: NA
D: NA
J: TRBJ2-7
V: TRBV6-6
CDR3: CASSATGATYEQYF
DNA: TGTGCCAGCAGTGCTACTGGGGCCACCTACGAGCAGTACTTC

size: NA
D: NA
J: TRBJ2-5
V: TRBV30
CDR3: CAWSVAGETQYF
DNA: TGTGCCTGGAGTGTGGCGGGAGAGACCCAGTACTTC

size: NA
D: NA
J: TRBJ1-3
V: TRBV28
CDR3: CASSSGDKKGNTIYF
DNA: TGTGCCAGCAGTTCCGGGGACAAGAAGGGAAACACCATATATTTT

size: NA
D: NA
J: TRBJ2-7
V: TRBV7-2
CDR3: CASSESGGPYEQYF
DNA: TGTGCCAGCAGCGAATCCGGGGGACCCTACGAGCAGTACTTC

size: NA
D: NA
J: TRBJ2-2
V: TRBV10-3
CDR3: CAISESEGGELFF
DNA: TGTGCCATCAGTGAGTCGGAAGGGGGGGAGCTGTTTTTT

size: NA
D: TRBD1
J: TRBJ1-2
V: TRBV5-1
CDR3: CASSSYRGDYGYTF
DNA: TGCGCCAGCAGCTCTTACAGGGGGGACTATGGCTACACCTTC

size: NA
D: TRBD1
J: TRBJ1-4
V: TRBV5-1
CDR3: CASSLAPGQGANEKLFF
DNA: TGCGCCAGCAGCTTGGCCCCCGGACAGGGGGCGAATGAAAAACTGTTTTTT

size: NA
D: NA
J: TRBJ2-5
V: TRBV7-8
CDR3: CASSLESSVVRAQYF
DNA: TGTGCCAGCAGCTTAGAAAGCTCGGTAGTTAGGGCCCAGTACTTC

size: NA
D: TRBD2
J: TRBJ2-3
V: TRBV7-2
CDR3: CASSQRGDTQYF
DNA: TGTGCCAGCAGCCAGCGGGGGGATACGCAGTATTTT

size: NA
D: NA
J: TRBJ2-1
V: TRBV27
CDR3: CASSPRPGLRLRNEQFF
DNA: TGTGCCAGCAGTCCTAGACCGGGACTTCGCCTTCGGAATGAGCAGTTCTTC